This T cell receptor beta chain was profiled in a study of T cells in Graves' hyperthyroidism and ophthalmopathy. RNA transcripts yielded amplified TCR beta CDR3 regions. HTBI primers drove first-round RT-PCR of the TCR CDR3. TCRdb used MiXCR to reprocess the multiplex PCR reads, holding one entry per CDR3 protein. This sample yields 490,000 or so distinct CDR3 sequences, of which 22% are seen a single time; 45% to 50% belongs to the top ten. The CDR3 contains 15 residues. The V end was cut by 6 bases, the J end by 3 bases, with 17 bases between. About this clonotype: Its antigen is not identified.

Overall study results and limits: Blood also showed most of the thyroid clonotypes that were expanded above 0.001.

Sequences were obtained from blood. The chain employs TRBV12-3 or TRBV12-4 and TRBJ1-2, with TRBD1 as a possible D gene (6 bases). The source of this sequence is a woman between 70 and 85 years old with Graves' ophthalmopathy. CDR3 nucleotides: TGTGCCAGCAGCTATAAAGGGACAATGTACTATGGCTACACCTTC. It encodes CASSYKGTMYYGYTF.